This TCR beta chain originates from a study of T cell responses to AZD1222 COVID-19 vaccine. Whole-study context: Investigators merged groups given second doses at roughly 4 or roughly 12 weeks.

With 2 bases clipped from V and 6 bases from J, the junction kept 4 bases outside the gene matches. Germline lookup yields CDR1 LGHNA and CDR2 YSLEER. The CDR3 covers 14 residues. The table came from immunoSEQ multiplex PCR; TCRdb's copy has only in-frame clones and leaves some out. Of fewer than 120,000 clones in the sample, 70% to 90% are singletons; the top ten hold 3.2%. Study-level points and caveats: In a largely white British group with more females than males, clonal diversity was possibly underestimated. Seropositivity was recorded at baseline in only 6 or 7 AZD1222 recipients.

In the case of this clone: No antigen is known for it.

Specimen: peripheral blood, collected on day 0 of AZD1222 vaccination. V is TRBV4-3 and J is TRBJ2-7; 10 bases map to TRBD2. This clonotype was obtained from an adult in good health. This chain's CDR3 is CASSQKLAGTEQYF. CDR3 bases: TGCGCCAGCAGCCAAAAACTAGCGGGGACCGAGCAGTACTTC.